These T cell receptor beta chains were read from a single sample in a study of molecular identifiers for immune sequencing clone quantification. Using its own MiXCR run on the PCR reads, TCRdb lists one record per CDR3 protein. The sample holds 60,000 to 70,000 distinct CDR3 sequences, under 20% seen once. The sequenced material came from naive CD8+ T cells from blood, with Jurkat cell RNA spiked in. These receptor sequences come from a human donor in good health. Some libraries in this study had Jurkat cell RNA spiked in. The CDR3 runs from the conserved cysteine through the conserved F or W. Each record gives: V gene, clone size, D gene, J gene, CDR3 DNA, CDR3 protein. A D gene is named only where the DNA matches it firmly. Where a row states a size, it is once, few, many or the class of an expanded clone; other rows omit it.

TRBV11-2	.	.	TRBJ1-6	TGTGCCAGCAGCTTAACCTGGTCCAGGGTCAATTCACCCCTCCACTTT	CASSLTWSRVNSPLHF
TRBV6-5	few	TRBD2	TRBJ2-3	TGTGCCAGCAGTTACACGGGAGGGCCTTCAGATACGCAGTATTTT	CASSYTGGPSDTQYF
TRBV12-3/TRBV12-4	many	.	TRBJ2-7	TGTGCCAGCAGCCCCGGAGTATACGAGCAGTACTTC	CASSPGVYEQYF
TRBV19	few	.	TRBJ2-3	TGTGCCAGTAGTATTACAGGAGGAGAGACAGATACGCAGTATTTT	CASSITGGETDTQYF
TRBV4-1	many	.	TRBJ1-2	TGCGCCAGCGCAGGGAACGGGTTTCCTAAGGGCTACACCTTC	CASAGNGFPKGYTF
TRBV5-1	many	TRBD2	TRBJ2-1	TGCGCCAGCAGCTTGTTTCCTAGCGGGAAGGTGTCTAGCAATGAGCAGTTCTTC	CASSLFPSGKVSSNEQFF
TRBV11-2	few	.	TRBJ2-2	TGTGCCAGCAGCTTAGTTGGGACCTTCATTGGAACCGGGGAGCTGTTTTTT	CASSLVGTFIGTGELFF
TRBV18	many	.	TRBJ2-3	TGTGCCAGCACATCAGGGGCGGCTAGCACAGATACGCAGTATTTT	CASTSGAASTDTQYF
TRBV6-1	many	.	TRBJ2-7	TGTGCCAGCAGTGAAGCCTATCGCGGCTCCTACGAGCAGTACTTC	CASSEAYRGSYEQYF
TRBV6-2/TRBV6-3	many	TRBD1	TRBJ2-7	TGTGCCAGCAGTTACCCGACAGGGGTCGACTACGAGCAGTACTTC	CASSYPTGVDYEQYF
TRBV19	many	.	TRBJ1-4	TGTGCCAGTAGTTTCGCTGGGGACCTAATAGCTACACTGTTTTTT	CASSFAGDLIATLFF
TRBV7-9	many	.	TRBJ2-2	TGTGCCAGCAGCTTAGCGGGGGTCGAGACCGGGGAGCTGTTTTTT	CASSLAGVETGELFF
TRBV5-5	.	.	TRBJ1-2	.	CASSPVGQGTYGYTF
TRBV25-1	many	TRBD1	TRBJ2-7	TGTGCCAGCAGAGGAACAGGGGGGAGGGAGCAGTACTTC	CASRGTGGREQYF
TRBV29-1	many	TRBD2	TRBJ2-3	TGCAGCGACCGGAGCGGGACTGCTACAGATACGCAGTATTTT	CSDRSGTATDTQYF
TRBV11-2	many	.	TRBJ2-5	TGTGCCAGCAGCCCACCGGGTTGGGTACAAGAGACCCAGTACTTC	CASSPPGWVQETQYF
TRBV13	.	TRBD1	TRBJ1-2	TGTGCCAGCAGCTTCGGGGCAGGGGGGACCTATGGCTACACCTTC	CASSFGAGGTYGYTF
TRBV27	many	.	TRBJ1-1	TGTGCCAGCAGTCCACTGGGCGGCAGAACAGAAGCTTTCTTT	CASSPLGGRTEAFF
TRBV20-1	many	TRBD2	TRBJ2-1	TGCAGTGCCGCGACTAGCGGGGGCTACAATGAGCAGTTCTTC	CSAATSGGYNEQFF
TRBV20-1	once	TRBD1	TRBJ2-1	TGCAGTGCCGCAACAGGGGACTCCTACAATGAGCAGTTCTTC	CSAATGDSYNEQFF
TRBV2	.	TRBD1	TRBJ2-7	TGTGCCAGCGGGGCGGGACAGGGATTGTTAGCGGACGAGCAGTACTTC	CASGAGQGLLADEQYF
TRBV28	many	.	TRBJ1-1	TGTGCCAGCAGTAAGGGGGACACTGAAGCTTTCTTT	CASSKGDTEAFF